Listed here are 30 T cell receptor beta chains from one sample, sequenced in a study of blood T cell repertoires in COVID-19. Sequencing was performed with immunoSEQ multiplex PCR; in TCRdb, only in-frame clones are kept and a portion is missing. There are fewer than 150,000 clones in the sample; more than 80% occur only once, and approximately 9% lies in the top ten. Input material: peripheral blood. Receptors originate from a woman older than 75 in a cohort sampled during active or convalescent COVID-19.

The genes are TRBV5-1 and TRBJ1-4; a weak D match, TRBD1 (6 bases). Deletions cut 1 base from V and 7 bases from J, with 11 bases between. CDR1 and CDR2 (germline): SGHRS, YFSETQ. The CDR3 contains 14 residues. This CDR3 reads CASSLTGLGEKLFF. DNA for the CDR3: TGCGCCAGCAGCTTGACAGGGTTGGGTGAAAAACTGTTTTTT.

This chain joins TRBV19 and TRBJ2-1, with TRBD2 matching over 11 bases. Per germline, CDR1 LNHDA and CDR2 SQIVND (reference sequence). With 5 bases clipped from V and 8 bases from J, the junction kept 8 bases outside the gene matches. The length of the CDR3 is 15 residues. CDR3 DNA: TGTGCCAGTAGTGCCGTAGCGGGGGGGGCGTATGAGCAGTTCTTC. Translated, it gives CASSAVAGGAYEQFF.

The V call is TRBV12-5, the J call TRBJ1-2, with 10 bases aligning to TRBD1. This CDR3 has 13 residues. CDR1 and CDR2 from the germline V gene are LGHNT and FRNRAP. The junction had 5 bases not matched to a gene; V was cut back by 5 bases and J by 8 bases. The CDR3 coding sequence is TGTGCTAGTGGTATTACGACAGGGGGCGGCTACACCTTC. It codes for CASGITTGGGYTF.

This chain links TRBV4-1 with TRBJ2-1, with D possibly matching TRBD2 (6 bases). Germline V gene data show CDR1 as MGHRA and CDR2 as YSYEKL. This CDR3 has 16 amino acids. Trimming left V 4 bases short and J 8 bases short, with 21 bases between. The DNA for the CDR3 is TGCGCCAGCAGCCCCTGGGCGGGGACCCGCAAGGATGAGCAGTTCTTC. Translation: CASSPWAGTRKDEQFF.

The chain couples TRBV19 to TRBJ2-1; tentative D call: TRBD1 (6 bases). Trimming shortened V by 3 bases and J by 1 base, and 13 bases separated the two germline ends. The germline V gene has CDR1 LNHDA and CDR2 SQIVND (reference sequence). The CDR3 loop spans 16 amino acids. The CDR3 DNA reads TGTGCCAGTAGTATGGGTAACAGGGTGTCCTACAATGAGCAGTTCTTC. This encodes CASSMGNRVSYNEQFF.

In nucleotides, the CDR3 is TGTGCCAGCAGTTACCCGAGGGGGCCCACAGATACGCAGTATTTT. This encodes CASSYPRGPTDTQYF. The J gene is TRBJ2-3, the V gene TRBV6-2 or TRBV6-3; 7 bases map to TRBD1. The germline CDR1 and CDR2 sequences are MNHEY and SVGEGT. This CDR3 has 15 amino acids. V shed 2 bases and J 2 bases; nucleotides not matched to a gene: 4.

The J gene is TRBJ1-2, the V gene TRBV6-5; no clear D gene. Germline CDR1 MNHEY, CDR2 SVGAGI. V lost 0 bases and J 4 bases, leaving 12 bases between the germline ends. This CDR3 has 15 residues. The CDR3 nucleotides are TGTGCCAGCAGTTACTCTGGCAGGAAAGGCTATGGCTACACCTTC. Amino acids: CASSYSGRKGYGYTF.

V and J are TRBV19 and TRBJ2-6; 7 bases fit TRBD2. The CDR3 spans 17 residues. The V segment lost 3 bases and the J segment 2 bases; nucleotides outside the gene matches: 7. CDR1 LNHDA and CDR2 SQIVND come from the germline V gene (reference sequence). CDR3: CASSMDLGGTGANVLTF. CDR3 in DNA: TGTGCCAGTAGTATGGACTTGGGGGGGACTGGGGCCAACGTCCTGACTTTC.

The chain has TRBV5-8 and TRBJ2-7; 10 bases line up with TRBD1. The V gene end was trimmed by 4 bases and the J gene end by 3 bases; junction bases not matched to a gene: 7. The CDR3 loop spans 15 amino acids. The germline V gene has CDR1 SGHTS and CDR2 YDEGEE. The CDR3 region has the DNA TGTGCCAGCAGCCCGGGGACAGGGGCTGACTACGAGCAGTACGTC. Encoded protein: CASSPGTGADYEQYV.

The chain links TRBV5-1 to TRBJ2-5; TRBD2 aligns across 12 bases. With 2 bases clipped from V and 7 bases from J, the junction kept 12 bases outside the gene matches. CDR1 SGHRS and CDR2 YFSETQ come from the germline V gene. CDR3 length: 17 amino acids. The CDR3 DNA sequence: TGCGCCAGCAGCTTAGAACTAGCGGGGGGCCTCGCCGGGACCCAGTACTTC. Encoded protein: CASSLELAGGLAGTQYF.

This clone was recorded a few times. The chain combines TRBV3-1 (or the pseudogene TRBV3-2) with TRBJ2-3; 8 nucleotides align to TRBD1. The CDR3 covers 18 residues. Germline V lookup: CDR1 LGHDT, CDR2 YNNKEL (reference sequence). With V trimmed by 0 bases and J by 7 bases, 15 bases remained unmatched. The CDR3 sequence: CASSQDKWLGQDSHTQYF. CDR3 DNA sequence: TGTGCCAGCAGCCAAGATAAGTGGTTGGGACAGGACTCCCATACGCAGTATTTT.

The rearrangement joins TRBV2 to TRBJ2-3; TRBD1 might be the D (7 bases). Germline V gene lookup returns CDR1 SNHLY and CDR2 FYNNEI. Trimming removed 5 bases at V and 4 bases at J, with 16 bases between. The CDR3 is made up of 15 amino acids. The CDR3 DNA is TGTGCCAGCAGTAAGGAGGGCAGGGGGTCAGATACGCAGTATTTT. Protein: CASSKEGRGSDTQYF.

The chain combines TRBV7-8 with TRBJ1-1; TRBD1 matches 8 bases. In germline, CDR1 is SGHVS, CDR2 FQNEAQ. This CDR3 contains 15 residues. Germline trimming cut 5 bases from V and 2 bases from J; bases unmatched to any gene: 7. The CDR3 protein is CASSGQGAPNTEAFF. CDR3 in DNA: TGTGCCAGCAGCGGACAGGGCGCTCCCAACACTGAAGCTTTCTTT.

V usage is TRBV4-3 and J usage is TRBJ2-1; D may be TRBD2 (6 bases). V lost 1 base to trimming and J lost 9 bases, with 22 bases between them. The CDR3 has 17 residues. The germline V gene has CDR1 LGHNA and CDR2 YSLEER. The CDR3 region has the DNA TGCGCCAGCAGCCAAGTCTCCGGGACTCGGGGGTATGGTGAGCAGTTCTTC. It codes for CASSQVSGTRGYGEQFF.

V is TRBV6-5 and J is TRBJ1-2, with unresolved D. This CDR3 region has 12 residues. V dropped 2 bases and J dropped 7 bases, with 8 bases sitting between them. Looked up from germline, CDR1 is MNHEY and CDR2 is SVGAGI. CDR3 protein: CASSYTRSGYTF. The CDR3 coding sequence is TGTGCCAGCAGTTACACGAGGAGTGGCTACACCTTC.

This sequence joins TRBV7-9 and TRBJ1-2, with 8 bases identical to TRBD1. Germline lookup yields CDR1 SEHNR and CDR2 FQNEAQ (reference sequence). The trim removed 3 bases at V and 8 bases at J, leaving 8 bases unmatched. This CDR3 spans 14 amino acids. CDR3 region: CASSLRLRGHGYTF. The CDR3 nucleotides are TGTGCCAGCAGCTTGCGCCTCAGGGGGCACGGCTACACCTTC.

CDR3 coding DNA: TGTGCTAGTGGTTTACAGGGATTGTATAATGAAAAACTGTTTTTT. It yields the protein CASGLQGLYNEKLFF. J is TRBJ1-4 and V is TRBV12-5; D might be TRBD1 (6 bases). Germline CDR1 reads LGHNT; CDR2 reads FRNRAP. V was pared by 3 bases and J by 4 bases, with 12 bases between. The CDR3 totals 15 residues.

This sequence joins TRBV30 and TRBJ1-4; a weak D match, TRBD1 (5 bases). There are 13 residues in the CDR3. V lost 3 bases, J lost 3 bases, and 8 bases lay in between. Germline V gene lookup returns CDR1 GTSNPN and CDR2 SVGIG (reference sequence). CDR3 bases: TGTGCCTGGAGCAGGGTCGCTAATGAAAAACTGTTTTTT. As protein: CAWSRVANEKLFF.

The rearrangement uses TRBV7-2 and TRBJ1-2, with unresolved D. Germline CDR1 reads SGHTA; CDR2 reads FQGNSA. Trimming stripped 6 bases from V and 4 bases from J, with 15 bases between. CDR3 length: 14 amino acids. The CDR3, as DNA: TGTGCCAGCAGTTCCCCGGTGGGGAGCTATGGCTACACCTTC. This codes for CASSSPVGSYGYTF.

The rearrangement joins TRBV6-5 to TRBJ1-1; TRBD1 might be the D (5 bases). The CDR3 totals 13 residues. Looked up from germline, CDR1 is MNHEY and CDR2 is SVGAGI. V gave up 6 bases and J gave up 5 bases, with 13 bases separating them. CDR3 loop: CASRSGDTTEAFF. The CDR3 DNA reads as TGTGCCAGCAGATCGGGGGATACGACTGAAGCTTTCTTT.

This rearrangement joins TRBV7-2 to TRBJ2-3; 8 nucleotides align to TRBD1. J lost 5 bases, V lost 5 bases, and 12 bases had no gene match. The CDR3 runs 16 residues. Germline loops: CDR1 SGHTA, CDR2 FQGNSA. The DNA for the CDR3 is TGTGCCAGCAGCACCTTTCCCAGGGGGCGAGGAGATACGCAGTATTTT. Residues: CASSTFPRGRGDTQYF.

Only one count was recorded for this clone. The genes are TRBV19 and TRBJ2-2; TRBD1 aligns across 8 bases. CDR1 is LNHDA, CDR2 SQIVND, per germline (reference sequence). This CDR3 comprises 15 residues. The J segment lost 4 bases and the V segment lost 4 bases, leaving 5 bases of the junction unmatched. Here the CDR3 reads CASSKDRGSTGELFF. In nucleotides, the CDR3 is TGTGCCAGTAGTAAAGACAGGGGAAGCACCGGGGAGCTGTTTTTT.

V is TRBV29-1 and J is TRBJ1-2; D unclear. Between the trimmed V and J ends, which lost 4 bases and 6 bases, there was a span of 6 bases. This CDR3 contains 10 residues. Per the germline V gene, CDR1 is SQVTM and CDR2 is ANQGSEA. The CDR3 sequence: CSVGYNGYTF. The CDR3 DNA reads as TGCAGCGTTGGGTACAATGGCTACACCTTC.

This chain joins TRBV7-7 and TRBJ1-1; D ambiguous. The CDR3 runs to 13 residues. Germline CDR1 is SSHAT and CDR2 is FNYEAQ (reference sequence). V lost 5 bases and J 0 bases, leaving 7 bases between the germline ends. CDR3 nucleotides: TGTGCCAGCAGCGCCGGGATGAACACTGAAGCTTTCTTT. This gives the protein CASSAGMNTEAFF.

The CDR3 reads CAWRGASRGKDTQYF. CDR3 in DNA: TGTGCCTGGAGAGGGGCGAGCAGGGGAAAGGATACGCAGTATTTT. The chain employs TRBV30 and TRBJ2-3, with D possibly being TRBD1 (6 bases). In germline, CDR1 is GTSNPN, CDR2 SVGIG (reference sequence). The V and J ends lost 3 bases and 6 bases respectively, with 19 bases between them. This CDR3 region has 15 residues.

The chain uses TRBV4-1 and TRBJ1-1; 8 positions agree with TRBD1. Germline V gene data show CDR1 as MGHRA and CDR2 as YSYEKL. The CDR3 loop spans 14 amino acids. V was clipped by 2 bases and J by 3 bases; unmatched bases: 2. The chain's CDR3 is CASSQSTGDTEAFF. The CDR3 region has the DNA TGCGCCAGCAGCCAATCGACAGGGGACACTGAAGCTTTCTTT.

The chain carries TRBV19 and TRBJ1-5; 9 nucleotides agree with TRBD1. Trimming at V came to 1 base and at J to 4 bases, leaving 11 bases not matched to a gene. CDR3 length equals 18 residues. Germline V CDR1 and CDR2: LNHDA, SQIVND (reference sequence). CDR3 nucleotides: TGTGCCAGTAGTATAGTGGGGAGAGGGACAGGGCGAAATCAGCCCCAGCATTTT. It yields the protein CASSIVGRGTGRNQPQHF.

The V call is TRBV7-2, the J call TRBJ2-1; D remains unclear. The CDR3 length is 13 residues. The V and J ends lost 1 base and 4 bases respectively, with 5 bases between them. Germline CDR1 reads SGHTA; CDR2 reads FQGNSA. Here the CDR3 reads CASSLDGYNEQFF. CDR3 nucleotides: TGTGCCAGCAGCTTAGACGGGTACAATGAGCAGTTCTTC.

J is TRBJ1-4 and V is TRBV13; 7 positions match TRBD1. V gave up 2 bases and J gave up 7 bases; unmatched junction bases: 7. CDR1 and CDR2 (germline): PRHDT, FYEKMQ (reference sequence). There are 15 residues in the CDR3. The CDR3 bases are TGTGCCAGCAGCTTAAATCCAGGGGGGAGTGAAAAACTGTTTTTT. Translated: CASSLNPGGSEKLFF.

This rearrangement joins TRBV30 to TRBJ2-4; D might be TRBD1 (5 bases). V lost 5 bases to trimming and J lost 2 bases, with 13 bases between them. Looked up from germline, CDR1 is GTSNPN and CDR2 is SVGIG (reference sequence). The CDR3 consists of 14 residues. DNA of the CDR3: TGTGCCTGGGACAGCTGGTTTACCAAAAACATTCAGTACTTC. It translates to CAWDSWFTKNIQYF.